The source of this T cell receptor beta chain is a study of CD8 T cells in ankylosing spondylitis (dated by TCRdb to 2017 to 2019). Regarding the research as a whole: To find TCR variants linked to disease, the study profiled T cell receptor beta repertoires in ankylosing spondylitis patients and healthy donors. The full study cohort was made up of approximately 24 ankylosing spondylitis patients and fewer than 120 healthy donors. Samples of peripheral blood were taken, and for ankylosing spondylitis patients, synovial fluid was collected as well.

The run used an Illumina HiSeq 2500. Quantitative 5'-RACE with molecular barcodes was the method used to prepare the TCR beta libraries. The paper's processing steps were these. A new computational method based on a probabilistic model of VDJ rearrangement was used to identify disease-linked TCR variants. TCRdb trimmed the raw reads at Q25, called clones with MiXCR and kept productive beta chains. Each CDR3 protein gets just one entry, which takes the most common genes and DNA from the rows behind it. TCRdb, not the authors, supplied the V and J calls. This sample holds about 540,000 distinct CDR3 sequences; over 9.5% were observed only once. In total, the top ten clones hold 6.8% of the sample. To note about this clonotype: Its antigen is not yet known. Base-call qualities are not available, and no considerably larger clone is one nucleotide away.

The CDR3 holds 12 amino acids from the cysteine to the phenylalanine. Kept here is only the CDR3 DNA, which spans 36 bases and is read in frame from base 1. Based on the germline V gene, the CDR1 and CDR2 sequences are SGHTA and FQGNSA. V is pared back by 5 bases and J by 0 bases, with 5 bases lying between the germline termini. Broad study findings and their caveats: Significant enrichment of the disease-linked clones was reported in matched synovial fluid samples from ankylosing spondylitis patients. A TCR beta motif of several highly homologous amino acid variants appeared characteristic of blood from ankylosing spondylitis patients. The disease-linked clones showed a CD8+ phenotype and occurred at relatively low frequencies in peripheral blood. Some motif variants were previously reported in synovial fluid and blood of reactive arthritis patients, suggesting common disease-initiation mechanisms.

The sequence joins TRBV7-2 to TRBJ2-7; no D gene call is confident. Sequencing used blood, either unsorted or a sorted T cell fraction (not recorded which). This clonotype was obtained from a male donor with ankylosing spondylitis. The nucleotide sequence reads as follows: TGTGCCAGCAGCCTATTCTCCTACGAGCAGTACTTC. Its protein is CASSLFSYEQYF.